This entry features one T cell receptor beta chain sequence. This sample is drawn from a study of control samples from healthy donors and cancer patients. Produced via immunoSEQ multiplex PCR; TCRdb's table is partial and in-frame only. Counted here are about 150,000 clones, 85% to 95% occurring once; the ten biggest clones make up about 1.5%. The germline V and J ends were trimmed by 3 bases and 4 bases, with 1 base remaining between them. This CDR3 is 12 amino acids long. The germline V gene encodes CDR1 MNHEY and CDR2 SMNVEV (reference sequence). The source of this sequence is a woman aged 18-29 years in good health. The J gene is TRBJ1-6, the V gene TRBV27; D call uncertain. Material: blood. In DNA form, the CDR3 reads TGTGCCAGCAGTTTGTATAATTCACCCCTCCACTTT. Protein sequence: CASSLYNSPLHF.